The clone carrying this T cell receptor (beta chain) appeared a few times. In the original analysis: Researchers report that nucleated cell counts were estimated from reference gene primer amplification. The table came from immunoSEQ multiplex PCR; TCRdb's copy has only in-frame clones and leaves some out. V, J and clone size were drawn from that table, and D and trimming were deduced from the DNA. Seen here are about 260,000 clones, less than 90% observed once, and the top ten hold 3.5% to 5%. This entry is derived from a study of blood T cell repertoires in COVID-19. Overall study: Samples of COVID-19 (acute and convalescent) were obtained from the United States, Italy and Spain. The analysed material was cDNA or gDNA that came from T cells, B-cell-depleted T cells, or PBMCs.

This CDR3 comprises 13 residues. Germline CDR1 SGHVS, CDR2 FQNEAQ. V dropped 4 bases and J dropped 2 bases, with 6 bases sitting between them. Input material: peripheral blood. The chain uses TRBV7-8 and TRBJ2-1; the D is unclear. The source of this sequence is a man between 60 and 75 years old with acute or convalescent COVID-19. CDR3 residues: CASSSTTYNEQFF. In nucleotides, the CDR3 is TGTGCCAGCAGCTCTACGACCTACAATGAGCAGTTCTTC.